This TCR beta chain was recorded in a study of blood T cell repertoires in COVID-19. Study-level information: The United States, Italy and Spain supplied acute and convalescent COVID-19 samples. In each case, the material was cDNA or gDNA derived from T cells, B-cell-depleted T cells, or PBMCs.

In germline, CDR1 is MDHEN, CDR2 SYDVKM. CDR3 length: 13 residues. Trimming stripped 4 bases from V and 3 bases from J, with 9 bases between. In the study's own analysis: Estimation of nucleated cell counts was performed using reference gene primer amplification. This table comes from immunoSEQ multiplex PCR, and its TCRdb copy is limited to in-frame clones, with some not included. V, J and clone size are taken as reported in that table, and D and trimming were inferred from the DNA itself. Of around 370,000 clones in the sample, about 90% were seen once. Patients at the Seattle site were enrolled during active infection and followed longitudinally. A remark on this clone: The sample has other DNA sequences that encode this CDR3 too.

The specimen was peripheral blood. V and J are TRBV28 and TRBJ1-2; tentatively, D is TRBD1 (6 bases). The TCR was taken from a woman aged 70-85 years with COVID-19, enrolled during active disease. CDR3 sequence reads: CASSSPGDYGYTF. The CDR3 coding sequence is TGTGCCAGCAGTTCACCAGGGGACTATGGCTACACCTTC.